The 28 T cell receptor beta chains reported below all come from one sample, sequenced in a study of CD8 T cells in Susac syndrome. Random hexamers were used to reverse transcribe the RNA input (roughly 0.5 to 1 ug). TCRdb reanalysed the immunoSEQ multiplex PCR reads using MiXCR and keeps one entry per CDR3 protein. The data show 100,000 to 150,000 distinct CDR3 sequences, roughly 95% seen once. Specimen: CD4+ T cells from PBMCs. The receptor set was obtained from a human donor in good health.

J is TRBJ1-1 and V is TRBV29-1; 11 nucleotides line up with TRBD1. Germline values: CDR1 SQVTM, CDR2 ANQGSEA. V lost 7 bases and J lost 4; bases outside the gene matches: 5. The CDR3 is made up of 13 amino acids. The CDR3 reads CSAGQGASTEAFF. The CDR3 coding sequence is TGCAGCGCAGGACAGGGGGCAAGCACTGAAGCTTTCTTT.

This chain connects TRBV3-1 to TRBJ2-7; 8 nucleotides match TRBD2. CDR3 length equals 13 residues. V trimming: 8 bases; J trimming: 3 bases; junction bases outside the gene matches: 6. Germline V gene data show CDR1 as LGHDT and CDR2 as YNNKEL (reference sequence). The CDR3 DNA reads TGTGCCAGCGGGCTAGCGGGCCGCTACGAGCAGTACTTC. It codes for CASGLAGRYEQYF.

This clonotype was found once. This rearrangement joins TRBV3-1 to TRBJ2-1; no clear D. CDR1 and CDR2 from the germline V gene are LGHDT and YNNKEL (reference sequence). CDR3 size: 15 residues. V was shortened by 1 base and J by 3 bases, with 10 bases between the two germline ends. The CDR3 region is CASSQGGRFYNEQFF. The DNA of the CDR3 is TGTGCCAGCAGCCAAGGTGGCAGGTTCTACAATGAGCAGTTCTTC.

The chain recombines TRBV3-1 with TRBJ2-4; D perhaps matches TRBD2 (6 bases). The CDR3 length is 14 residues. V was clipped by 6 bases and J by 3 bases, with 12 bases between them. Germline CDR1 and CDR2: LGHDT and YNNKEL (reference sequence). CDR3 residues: CASRPPGLKNIQYF. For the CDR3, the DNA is TGTGCCAGCAGACCGCCGGGACTCAAAAACATTCAGTACTTC.

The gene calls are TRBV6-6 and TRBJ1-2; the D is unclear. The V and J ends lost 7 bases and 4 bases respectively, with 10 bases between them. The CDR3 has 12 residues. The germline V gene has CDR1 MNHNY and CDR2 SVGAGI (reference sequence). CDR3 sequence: CASTPAGYGYTF. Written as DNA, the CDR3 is TGTGCCAGCACCCCTGCGGGCTATGGCTACACCTTC.

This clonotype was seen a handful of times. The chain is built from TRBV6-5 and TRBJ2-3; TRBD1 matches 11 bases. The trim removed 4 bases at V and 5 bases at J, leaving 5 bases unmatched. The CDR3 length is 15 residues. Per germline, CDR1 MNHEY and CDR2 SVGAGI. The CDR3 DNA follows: TGTGCCAGCAGTTTGGACAGGGGGCGGTTAGATACGCAGTATTTT. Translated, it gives CASSLDRGRLDTQYF.

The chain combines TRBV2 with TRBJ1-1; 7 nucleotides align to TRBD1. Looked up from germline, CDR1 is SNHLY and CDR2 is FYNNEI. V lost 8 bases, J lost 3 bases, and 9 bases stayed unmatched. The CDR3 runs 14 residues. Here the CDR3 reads CASDRKGADTEAFF. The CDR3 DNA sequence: TGTGCCAGCGATCGAAAGGGGGCGGACACTGAAGCTTTCTTT.

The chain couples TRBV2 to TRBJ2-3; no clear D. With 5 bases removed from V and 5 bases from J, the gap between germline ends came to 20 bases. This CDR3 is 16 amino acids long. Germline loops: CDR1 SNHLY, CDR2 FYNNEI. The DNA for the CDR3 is TGTGCCAGCAGTCTTTCTATCTTGCCCCCCAGAGATACGCAGTATTTT. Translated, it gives CASSLSILPPRDTQYF.

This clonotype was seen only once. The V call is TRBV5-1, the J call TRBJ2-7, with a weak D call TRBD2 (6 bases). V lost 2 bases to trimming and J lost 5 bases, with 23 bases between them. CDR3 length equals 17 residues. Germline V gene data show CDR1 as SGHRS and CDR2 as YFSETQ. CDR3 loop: CASSLSPFGGGLHEQYF. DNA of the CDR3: TGCGCCAGCAGCTTATCCCCCTTCGGGGGAGGTCTCCACGAGCAGTACTTC.

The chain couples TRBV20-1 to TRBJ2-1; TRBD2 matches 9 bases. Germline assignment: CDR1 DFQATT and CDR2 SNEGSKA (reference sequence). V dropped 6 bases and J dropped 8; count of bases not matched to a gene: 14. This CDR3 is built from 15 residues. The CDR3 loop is CSATLLAGSKDEQFF. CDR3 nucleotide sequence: TGCAGTGCAACGTTGCTAGCGGGATCTAAAGATGAGCAGTTCTTC.

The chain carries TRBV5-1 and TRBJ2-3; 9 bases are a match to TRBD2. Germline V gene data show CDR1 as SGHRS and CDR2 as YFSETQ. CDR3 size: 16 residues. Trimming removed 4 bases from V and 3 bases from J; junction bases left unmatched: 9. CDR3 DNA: TGCGCCAGCAGCCTCCCCTTTCTAGCGGGGACAGATACGCAGTATTTT. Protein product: CASSLPFLAGTDTQYF.

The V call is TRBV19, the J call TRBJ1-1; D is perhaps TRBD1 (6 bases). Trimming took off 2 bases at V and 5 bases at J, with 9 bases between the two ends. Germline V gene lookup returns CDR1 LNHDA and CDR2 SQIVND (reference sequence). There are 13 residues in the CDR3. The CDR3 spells CASSITGRTEAFF. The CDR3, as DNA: TGTGCCAGTAGTATAACAGGGAGGACTGAAGCTTTCTTT.

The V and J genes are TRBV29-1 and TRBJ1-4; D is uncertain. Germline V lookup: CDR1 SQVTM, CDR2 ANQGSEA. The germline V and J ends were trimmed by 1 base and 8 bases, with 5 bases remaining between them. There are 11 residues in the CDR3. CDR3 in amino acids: CSVEVGEKLFF. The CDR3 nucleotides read TGCAGCGTTGAAGTAGGCGAAAAACTGTTTTTT.

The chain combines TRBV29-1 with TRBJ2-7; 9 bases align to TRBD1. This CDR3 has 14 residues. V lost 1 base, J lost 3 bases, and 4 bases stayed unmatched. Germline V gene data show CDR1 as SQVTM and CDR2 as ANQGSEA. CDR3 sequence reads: CSVEVQGAVYEQYF. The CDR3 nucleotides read TGCAGCGTTGAAGTACAGGGGGCGGTCTACGAGCAGTACTTC.

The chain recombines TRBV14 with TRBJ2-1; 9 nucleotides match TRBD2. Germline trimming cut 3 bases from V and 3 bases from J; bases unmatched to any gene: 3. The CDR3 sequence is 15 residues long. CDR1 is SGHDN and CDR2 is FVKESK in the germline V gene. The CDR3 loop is CASSHLAGVYNEQFF. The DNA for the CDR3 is TGTGCCAGCAGCCATTTAGCGGGAGTCTACAATGAGCAGTTCTTC.

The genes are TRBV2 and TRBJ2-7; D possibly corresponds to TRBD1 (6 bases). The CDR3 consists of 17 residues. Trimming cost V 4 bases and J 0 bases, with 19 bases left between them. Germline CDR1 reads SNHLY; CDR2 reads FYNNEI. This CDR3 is CASSVNRDTGLSYEQYF. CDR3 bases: TGTGCCAGCAGTGTGAACCGGGACACAGGCCTCTCCTACGAGCAGTACTTC. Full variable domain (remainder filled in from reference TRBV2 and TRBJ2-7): EPEVTQTPSHQVTQMGQEVILRCVPISNHLYFYWYRQILGQKVEFLVSFYNNEISEKSEIFDDQFSVERPDGSNFTLKIRSTKLEDSAMYFCASSVNRDTGLSYEQYFGPGTRLTVT.

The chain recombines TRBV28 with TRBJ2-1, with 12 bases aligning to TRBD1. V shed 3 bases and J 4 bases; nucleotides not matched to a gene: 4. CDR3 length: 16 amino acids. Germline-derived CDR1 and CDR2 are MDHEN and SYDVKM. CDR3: CASSFRDRGLYNEQFF. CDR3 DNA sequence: TGTGCCAGCAGTTTCCGGGACAGGGGGCTGTACAATGAGCAGTTCTTC.

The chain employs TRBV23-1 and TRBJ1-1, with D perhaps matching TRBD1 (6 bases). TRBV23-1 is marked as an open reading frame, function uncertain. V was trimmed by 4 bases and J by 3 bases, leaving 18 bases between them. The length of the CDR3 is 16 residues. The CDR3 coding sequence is TGCGCCAGCAGTCGTATAACCGGGACAATGGACACTGAAGCTTTCTTT. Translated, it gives CASSRITGTMDTEAFF.

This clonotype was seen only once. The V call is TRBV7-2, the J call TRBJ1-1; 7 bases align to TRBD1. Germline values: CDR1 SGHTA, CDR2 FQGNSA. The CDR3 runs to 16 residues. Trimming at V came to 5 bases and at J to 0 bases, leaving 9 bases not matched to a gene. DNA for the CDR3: TGTGCCAGCAGCCCGAGGACAGGTGGAGTGAACACTGAAGCTTTCTTT. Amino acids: CASSPRTGGVNTEAFF.

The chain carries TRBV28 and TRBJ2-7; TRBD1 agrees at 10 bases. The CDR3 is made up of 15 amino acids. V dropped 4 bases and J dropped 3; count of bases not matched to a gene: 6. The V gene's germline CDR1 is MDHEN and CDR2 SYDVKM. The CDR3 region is CASSSRGTGDYEQYF. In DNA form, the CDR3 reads TGTGCCAGCAGTTCCCGGGGGACAGGGGACTACGAGCAGTACTTC.

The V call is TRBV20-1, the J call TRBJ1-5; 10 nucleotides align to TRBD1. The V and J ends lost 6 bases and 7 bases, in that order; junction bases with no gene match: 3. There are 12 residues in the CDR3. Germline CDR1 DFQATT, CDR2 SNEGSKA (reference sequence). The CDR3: CSAPGQGQPQHF. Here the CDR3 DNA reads TGCAGTGCCCCGGGACAGGGGCAGCCCCAGCATTTT.

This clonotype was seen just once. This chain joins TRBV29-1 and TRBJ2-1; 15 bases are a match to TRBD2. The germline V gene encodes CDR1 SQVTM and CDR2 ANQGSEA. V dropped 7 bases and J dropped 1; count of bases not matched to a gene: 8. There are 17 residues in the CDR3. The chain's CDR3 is CSGGTSGRLGSYNEQFF. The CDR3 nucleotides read TGCAGCGGCGGGACTAGCGGGAGGCTTGGGTCCTACAATGAGCAGTTCTTC.

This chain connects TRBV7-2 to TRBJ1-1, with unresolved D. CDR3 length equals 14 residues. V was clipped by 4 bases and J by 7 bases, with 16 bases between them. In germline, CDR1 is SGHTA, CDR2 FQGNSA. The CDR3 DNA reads TGTGCCAGCAGCTCCCGGTCAGTGGCAATTGAAGCTTTCTTT. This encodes CASSSRSVAIEAFF.

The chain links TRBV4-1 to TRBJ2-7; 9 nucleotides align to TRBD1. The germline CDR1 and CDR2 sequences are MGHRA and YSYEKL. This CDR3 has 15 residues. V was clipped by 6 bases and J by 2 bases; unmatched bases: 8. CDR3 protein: CASSFRRQGAYEQYF. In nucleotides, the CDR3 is TGCGCCAGCAGTTTCCGGAGACAGGGGGCCTACGAGCAGTACTTC.

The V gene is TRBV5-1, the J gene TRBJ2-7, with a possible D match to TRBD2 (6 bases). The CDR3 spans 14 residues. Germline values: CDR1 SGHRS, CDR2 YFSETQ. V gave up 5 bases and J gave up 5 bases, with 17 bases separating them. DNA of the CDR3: TGCGCCAGCAGGCTAGGCGGGGAGTACGACGAGCAGTACTTC. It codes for CASRLGGEYDEQYF.

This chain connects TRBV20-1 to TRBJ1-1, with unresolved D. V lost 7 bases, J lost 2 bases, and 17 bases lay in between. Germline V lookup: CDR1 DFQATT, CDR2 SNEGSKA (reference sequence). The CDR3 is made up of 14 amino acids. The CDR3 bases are TGCAGTGTTCGCCTCGCGGGCCTCAACACTGAAGCTTTCTTT. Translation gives CSVRLAGLNTEAFF.

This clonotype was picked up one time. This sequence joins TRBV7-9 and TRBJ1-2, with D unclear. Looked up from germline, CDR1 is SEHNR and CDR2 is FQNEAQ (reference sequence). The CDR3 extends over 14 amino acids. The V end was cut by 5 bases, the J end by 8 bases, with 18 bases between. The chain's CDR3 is CASSPVGIGRGYTF. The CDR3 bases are TGTGCCAGCAGCCCAGTAGGGATCGGTCGGGGCTACACCTTC. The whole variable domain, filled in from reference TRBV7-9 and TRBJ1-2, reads DTGVSQNPRHKITKRGQNVTFRCDPISEHNRLYWYRQTLGQGPEFLTYFQNEAQLEKSRLLSDRFSAERPKGSFSTLEIQRTEQGDSAMYLCASSPVGIGRGYTFGSGTRLTVV.

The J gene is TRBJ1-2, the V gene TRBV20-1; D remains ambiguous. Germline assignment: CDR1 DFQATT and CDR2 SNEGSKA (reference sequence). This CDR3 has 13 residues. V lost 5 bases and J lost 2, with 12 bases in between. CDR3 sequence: CSAVRRANYGYTF. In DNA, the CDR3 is TGCAGTGCTGTGAGGAGGGCCAACTATGGCTACACCTTC.